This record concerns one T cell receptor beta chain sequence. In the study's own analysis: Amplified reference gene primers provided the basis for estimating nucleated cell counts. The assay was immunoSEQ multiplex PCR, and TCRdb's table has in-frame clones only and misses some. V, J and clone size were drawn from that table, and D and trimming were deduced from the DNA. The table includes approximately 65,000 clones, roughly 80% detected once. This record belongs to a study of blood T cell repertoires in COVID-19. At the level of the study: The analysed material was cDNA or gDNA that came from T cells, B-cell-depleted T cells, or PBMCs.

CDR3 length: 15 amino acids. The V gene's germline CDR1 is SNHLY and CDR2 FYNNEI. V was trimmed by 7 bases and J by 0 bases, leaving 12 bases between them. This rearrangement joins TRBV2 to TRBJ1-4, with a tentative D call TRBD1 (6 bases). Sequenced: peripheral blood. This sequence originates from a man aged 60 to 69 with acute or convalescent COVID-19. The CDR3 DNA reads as TGTGCCAGCACTGGACAGCCAGCAACTAATGAAAAACTGTTTTTT. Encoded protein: CASTGQPATNEKLFF.